The 23 T cell receptor beta chains given below trace back to one sample, sequenced in a study of blood T cell repertoires in COVID-19. The assay was immunoSEQ multiplex PCR, and TCRdb's table has in-frame clones only and misses some. There are under 45,000 clones in the sample; around nine tenths occur only once, and less than 1.5% lies in the top ten. Sequenced input: peripheral blood. These receptors all stem from a woman aged 40 to 50 with acute or convalescent COVID-19.

The rearrangement joins TRBV7-3 to TRBJ1-1; 9 bases are a match to TRBD1. Per the germline V gene, CDR1 is SGHTA and CDR2 is FQGTGA. This CDR3 is 16 amino acids long. The V and J ends lost 5 bases and 3 bases, in that order; junction bases with no gene match: 10. CDR3 region: CASSPGGGQGYTEAFF. The CDR3 DNA reads as TGTGCCAGCAGCCCCGGGGGGGGACAGGGATACACTGAAGCTTTCTTT.

The V call is TRBV7-9, the J call TRBJ2-7, with TRBD2 as a possible D gene (5 bases). Trimming cost V 2 bases and J 0 bases, with 8 bases left between them. Germline assignment: CDR1 SEHNR and CDR2 FQNEAQ (reference sequence). The CDR3 has 14 amino acids. CDR3 sequence: CASSLTGSSYEQYF. CDR3 nucleotide sequence: TGTGCCAGCAGCTTAACGGGATCCTCCTACGAGCAGTACTTC.

The chain couples TRBV24-1 to TRBJ2-5; the match to TRBD2 covers 12 bases. Germline loops: CDR1 KGHDR, CDR2 SFDVKD. J lost 1 base, V lost 4 bases, and 3 bases had no gene match. This CDR3 has 16 residues. CDR3 in amino acids: CATSDQGLAGQETQYF. CDR3 sequence (DNA): TGTGCCACCAGTGACCAGGGACTAGCGGGCCAAGAGACCCAGTACTTC.

V usage is TRBV7-9 and J usage is TRBJ1-4; tentative D call: TRBD1 (6 bases). V shed 4 bases and J shed 1 base, with 13 bases lying between them. CDR1 is SEHNR and CDR2 is FQNEAQ in the germline V gene (reference sequence). CDR3 length: 16 residues. The DNA of the CDR3 is TGTGCCAGCAGCTCTCCACAGGGTGTAACTAATGAAAAACTGTTTTTT. Translating gives CASSSPQGVTNEKLFF.

J is TRBJ1-1 and V is TRBV30, with no clear D. The CDR3 is made up of 13 amino acids. The V gene lost 3 bases and the J gene lost 5 bases, with 13 bases spanning the gap. Germline V lookup: CDR1 GTSNPN, CDR2 SVGIG (reference sequence). The CDR3 DNA sequence: TGTGCCTGGAGGTATGTCGGGGAAACTGAAGCTTTCTTT. This gives the protein CAWRYVGETEAFF.

This clone was observed a handful of times. V is TRBV6-4 and J is TRBJ2-3; TRBD2 agrees at 12 bases. The CDR3 loop spans 15 amino acids. With 3 bases clipped from V and 4 bases from J, the junction kept 2 bases outside the gene matches. Germline CDR1 and CDR2: MRHNA and SNTAGT. CDR3 sequence reads: CASSETSGGADTQYF. The CDR3 DNA follows: TGTGCCAGCAGTGAGACTAGCGGGGGTGCAGATACGCAGTATTTT.

The chain couples TRBV7-2 to TRBJ1-3, with D possibly matching TRBD1 (6 bases). The ends were cut back, 5 bases at V and 0 bases at J, with 11 bases in the middle. In germline, CDR1 is SGHTA, CDR2 FQGNSA. The CDR3 spans 15 residues. CDR3 DNA: TGTGCCAGCAGCCTCACAGGGTTCTCTGGAAACACCATATATTTT. Amino acid sequence: CASSLTGFSGNTIYF.

V is TRBV7-2 and J is TRBJ2-5; 9 nucleotides match TRBD2. The junction had 9 bases not matched to a gene; V was cut back by 8 bases and J by 2 bases. Germline V gives CDR1 SGHTA, CDR2 FQGNSA. The CDR3 loop spans 15 amino acids. The CDR3, as DNA: TGTGCCAGCCAGCTGGTAGCGGGGGAACAAGAGACCCAGTACTTC. It encodes CASQLVAGEQETQYF. Together with reference TRBV7-2 and TRBJ2-5, the CDR3 gives the full variable domain: GAGVSQSPSNKVTEKGKDVELRCDPISGHTALYWYRQSLGQGLEFLIYFQGNSAPDKSGLPSDRFSAERTGGSVSTLTIQRTQQEDSAVYLCASQLVAGEQETQYFGPGTRLLVL.

The chain has TRBV30 and TRBJ2-7; 9 bases fit TRBD2. V lost 2 bases to trimming and J lost 6 bases; unmatched junction nucleotides: 8. This CDR3 region has 14 residues. Per germline, CDR1 GTSNPN and CDR2 SVGIG (reference sequence). CDR3 amino acids: CAWSHLLAGAEQYF. The CDR3 DNA reads TGTGCCTGGAGTCATTTGTTAGCGGGAGCCGAGCAGTACTTC.

The chain recombines TRBV6-6 with TRBJ2-5; tentative D call: TRBD1 (6 bases). The length of the CDR3 is 15 residues. V lost 6 bases and J 2 bases, leaving 16 bases between the germline ends. Germline values: CDR1 MNHNY, CDR2 SVGAGI (reference sequence). In nucleotides, the CDR3 is TGTGCCAGCAGCATCCCAGGGGCTACACAAGAGACCCAGTACTTC. Translation: CASSIPGATQETQYF.

The V and J genes are TRBV5-6 and TRBJ1-2; TRBD1 might be the D (6 bases). The CDR3 loop spans 15 amino acids. CDR1 is SGHDT and CDR2 is YYEEEE in the germline V gene. V lost 3 bases and J 1 base, leaving 13 bases between the germline ends. The CDR3 sequence is CASSSNRVYNYGYTF. DNA for the CDR3: TGTGCCAGCAGCTCGAACAGGGTCTATAACTATGGCTACACCTTC.

The chain combines TRBV7-2 with TRBJ1-6; possible D gene TRBD1, 6 bases. The CDR3 is 18 residues long. V dropped 0 bases and J dropped 0 bases, with 12 bases sitting between them. Per germline, CDR1 SGHTA and CDR2 FQGNSA. The CDR3 region has the DNA TGTGCCAGCAGCTTAGCGCGGCAGGGGAGCTCCTATAATTCACCCCTCCACTTT. Amino acid sequence: CASSLARQGSSYNSPLHF.

V usage is TRBV7-9 and J usage is TRBJ2-1, with 13 bases that match TRBD2. The V gene's germline CDR1 is SEHNR and CDR2 FQNEAQ (reference sequence). Trimming cost V 5 bases and J 8 bases; bases outside gene matches: 6. This CDR3 has 15 amino acids. For the CDR3, the DNA is TGTGCCAGCAGCCTCCGGACTAGCGGGAGCTATGAGCAGTTCTTC. Translation: CASSLRTSGSYEQFF.

This clone is a singleton in its sample. This chain uses TRBV19 with TRBJ1-4; 10 bases line up with TRBD1. V dropped 6 bases and J dropped 6; count of bases not matched to a gene: 4. There are 14 residues in the CDR3. Germline V gene lookup returns CDR1 LNHDA and CDR2 SQIVND (reference sequence). The CDR3 bases are TGTGCCAGTAGATCGACAGGGGGCGATGAAAAACTGTTTTTT. This translates into CASRSTGGDEKLFF.

This clone was counted a few times. The genes are TRBV5-6 and TRBJ1-4; no clear D. There are 12 residues in the CDR3. The germline gives CDR1 SGHDT, CDR2 YYEEEE. Trimming removed 4 bases at V and 11 bases at J, with 12 bases between. CDR3 nucleotide sequence: TGTGCCAGCAGCCTCCCGGCGGGGAAACTGTTTTTT. This translates into CASSLPAGKLFF.

V usage is TRBV30 and J usage is TRBJ1-2; 7 nucleotides agree with TRBD1. The CDR3 runs to 13 residues. The germline V gene has CDR1 GTSNPN and CDR2 SVGIG (reference sequence). J was trimmed by 6 bases and V by 7 bases; bases with no gene match: 11. The CDR3 nucleotides read TGTGCCTACTTGACCGGGACAGTGGATGGCTACACCTTC. This encodes CAYLTGTVDGYTF.

V gene TRBV7-9 combines with J gene TRBJ2-2; D call uncertain. The CDR3 is made up of 14 amino acids. Trimming took 7 bases from V and 5 from J, leaving 14 bases between them. The germline gives CDR1 SEHNR, CDR2 FQNEAQ (reference sequence). The CDR3 DNA reads as TGTGCCAGCACCGGGCAGGAAAAAACCGGGGAGCTGTTTTTT. Translating gives CASTGQEKTGELFF.

The chain uses TRBV30 and TRBJ1-6; D may be TRBD1 (5 bases). CDR3 size: 16 residues. Germline assignment: CDR1 GTSNPN and CDR2 SVGIG (reference sequence). The ends were cut back, 3 bases at V and 1 base at J, with 13 bases in the middle. The CDR3 nucleotides are TGTGCCTGGAGGGTCGGCTCAGGGTCCTATAATTCACCCCTCCACTTT. Translation gives CAWRVGSGSYNSPLHF.

This clone was seen only once. J is TRBJ2-1 and V is TRBV7-6; weak D call: TRBD1 (5 bases). The CDR3 covers 14 residues. V dropped 5 bases and J dropped 4 bases, with 12 bases sitting between them. In germline, CDR1 is SGHVS, CDR2 FNYEAQ. The CDR3 nucleotides read TGTGCCAGCAGCCTACAGGCCGAATACAATGAGCAGTTCTTC. Translating it yields CASSLQAEYNEQFF. Full variable domain (remainder filled in from reference TRBV7-6 and TRBJ2-1): GAGVSQSPRYKVTKRGQDVALRCDPISGHVSLYWYRQALGQGPEFLTYFNYEAQQDKSGLPNDRFSAERPEGSISTLTIQRTEQRDSAMYRCASSLQAEYNEQFFGPGTRLTVL.

The chain has TRBV19 and TRBJ1-3; 7 positions match TRBD1. The trim removed 8 bases at V and 4 bases at J, leaving 5 bases unmatched. Germline lookup yields CDR1 LNHDA and CDR2 SQIVND (reference sequence). The CDR3 extends over 13 amino acids. The CDR3 coding sequence is TGTGCCAGTGAGACAGGGACCGGAAACACCATATATTTT. Translating gives CASETGTGNTIYF.

The chain uses TRBV27 and TRBJ1-1, with 10 bases aligning to TRBD1. Germline CDR1 and CDR2: MNHEY and SMNVEV (reference sequence). V dropped 2 bases and J dropped 3; count of bases not matched to a gene: 18. CDR3 length: 20 amino acids. CDR3 loop: CASSLTPPTRTGGLDTEAFF. The CDR3 DNA follows: TGTGCCAGCAGTTTAACGCCCCCGACCCGGACAGGGGGGTTGGACACTGAAGCTTTCTTT.

This chain uses TRBV9 with TRBJ1-4; the D gene is possibly TRBD1 (6 bases). Germline loops: CDR1 SGDLS, CDR2 YYNGEE. This CDR3 is built from 14 residues. Trimming left V 3 bases short and J 4 bases short, with 10 bases between. The CDR3 region is CASSATGLNEKLFF. The CDR3, as DNA: TGTGCCAGCAGCGCGACAGGTCTTAATGAAAAACTGTTTTTT.

The chain's CDR3 is CASSPHRTGANTEAFF. The CDR3 nucleotides are TGTGCCAGCAGCCCCCACCGGACAGGGGCGAACACTGAAGCTTTCTTT. This rearrangement joins TRBV7-9 to TRBJ1-1; the match to TRBD1 covers 9 bases. J gave up 1 base and V 5 bases, and 8 bases lay outside the gene matches. The V gene's germline CDR1 is SEHNR and CDR2 FQNEAQ (reference sequence). There are 16 residues in the CDR3. Together with reference TRBV7-9 and TRBJ1-1, the CDR3 gives the full variable domain: DTGVSQNPRHKITKRGQNVTFRCDPISEHNRLYWYRQTLGQGPEFLTYFQNEAQLEKSRLLSDRFSAERPKGSFSTLEIQRTEQGDSAMYLCASSPHRTGANTEAFFGQGTRLTVV.